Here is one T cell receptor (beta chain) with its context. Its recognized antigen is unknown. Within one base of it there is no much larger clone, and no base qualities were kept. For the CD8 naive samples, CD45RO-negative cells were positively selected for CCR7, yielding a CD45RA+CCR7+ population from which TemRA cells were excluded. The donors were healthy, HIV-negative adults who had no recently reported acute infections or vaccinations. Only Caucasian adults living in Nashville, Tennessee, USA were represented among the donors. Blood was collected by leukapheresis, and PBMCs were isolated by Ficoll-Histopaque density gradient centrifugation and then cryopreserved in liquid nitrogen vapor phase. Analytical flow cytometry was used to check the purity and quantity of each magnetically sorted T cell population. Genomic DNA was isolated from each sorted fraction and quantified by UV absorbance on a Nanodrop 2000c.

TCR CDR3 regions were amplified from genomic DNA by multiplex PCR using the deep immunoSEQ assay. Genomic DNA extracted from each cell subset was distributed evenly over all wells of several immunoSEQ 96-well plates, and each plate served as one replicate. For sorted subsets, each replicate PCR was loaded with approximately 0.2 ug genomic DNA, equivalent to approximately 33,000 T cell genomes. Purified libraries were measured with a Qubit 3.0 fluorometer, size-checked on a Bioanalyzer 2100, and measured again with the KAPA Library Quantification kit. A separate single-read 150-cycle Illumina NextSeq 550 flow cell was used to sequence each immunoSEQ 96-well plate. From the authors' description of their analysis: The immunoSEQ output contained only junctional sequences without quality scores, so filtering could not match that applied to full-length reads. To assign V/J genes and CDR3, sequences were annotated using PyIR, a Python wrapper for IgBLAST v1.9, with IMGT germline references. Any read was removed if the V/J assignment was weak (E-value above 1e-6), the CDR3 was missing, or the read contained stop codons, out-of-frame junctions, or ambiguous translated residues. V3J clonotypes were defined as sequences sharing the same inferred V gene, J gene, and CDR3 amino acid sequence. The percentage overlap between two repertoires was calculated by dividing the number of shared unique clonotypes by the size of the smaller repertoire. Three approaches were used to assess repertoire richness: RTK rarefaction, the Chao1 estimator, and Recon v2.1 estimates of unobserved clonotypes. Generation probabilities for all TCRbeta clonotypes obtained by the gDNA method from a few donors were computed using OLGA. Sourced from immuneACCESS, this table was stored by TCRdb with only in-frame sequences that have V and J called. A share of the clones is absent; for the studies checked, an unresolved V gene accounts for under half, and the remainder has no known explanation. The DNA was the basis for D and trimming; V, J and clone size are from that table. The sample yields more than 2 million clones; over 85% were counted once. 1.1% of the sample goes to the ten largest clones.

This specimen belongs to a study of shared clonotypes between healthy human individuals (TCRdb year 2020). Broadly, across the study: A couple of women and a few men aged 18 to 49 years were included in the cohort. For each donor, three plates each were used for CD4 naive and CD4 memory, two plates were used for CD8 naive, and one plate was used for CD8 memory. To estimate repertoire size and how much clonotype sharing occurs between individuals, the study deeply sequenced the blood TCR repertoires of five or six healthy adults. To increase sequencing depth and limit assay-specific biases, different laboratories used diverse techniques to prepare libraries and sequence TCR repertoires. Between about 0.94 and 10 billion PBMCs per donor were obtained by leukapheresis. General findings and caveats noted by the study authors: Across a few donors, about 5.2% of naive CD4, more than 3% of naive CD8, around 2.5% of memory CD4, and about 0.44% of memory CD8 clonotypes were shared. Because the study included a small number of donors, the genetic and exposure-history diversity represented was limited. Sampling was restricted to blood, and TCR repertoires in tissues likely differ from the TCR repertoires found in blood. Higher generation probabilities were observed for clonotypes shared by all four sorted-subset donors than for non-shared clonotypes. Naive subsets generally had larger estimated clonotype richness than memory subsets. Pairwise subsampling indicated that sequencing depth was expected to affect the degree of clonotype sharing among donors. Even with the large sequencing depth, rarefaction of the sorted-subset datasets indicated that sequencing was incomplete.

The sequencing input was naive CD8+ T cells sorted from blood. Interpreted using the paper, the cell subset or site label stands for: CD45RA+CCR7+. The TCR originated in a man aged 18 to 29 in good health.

The bases are TGTGCCAGCAGCCCTGGGACAGGATTTTCCTACGAGCAGTACTTC. Its product reads: CASSPGTGFSYEQYF. This receptor chain uses TRBV28 and TRBJ2-7, with 8 bases aligning to TRBD1. From a lookup of the germline V gene, CDR1 and CDR2 are MDHEN and SYDVKM. Inclusive of the bounding cysteine and phenylalanine, the CDR3 is 15 residues long. Only the CDR3 region is kept as DNA, spanning 45 bases read in frame from base 1. V is trimmed back by 6 bases and J by 1 base, and the junction contains 8 bases that no gene match accounts for.